The subject of this entry is one T cell receptor beta chain. Between the trimmed V and J ends, which lost 3 bases and 1 base, there was a span of 11 bases. This CDR3 comprises 15 residues. CDR1 and CDR2 (germline): LNHDA, SQIVND (reference sequence). These data belong to a study of control samples from healthy donors and cancer patients. The assay was immunoSEQ multiplex PCR, and TCRdb's table has in-frame clones only and misses some. The data hold 120,000 or so clones, with 92% observed a single time. The sample consisted of PBMCs. The chain recombines TRBV19 with TRBJ2-3, with D uncertain. The origin of this receptor is a man older than 75 with head and neck cancer. CDR3 in DNA: TGTGCCAGTAGTATCCTCAGCACCGGCACAGATACGCAGTATTTT. Amino acids: CASSILSTGTDTQYF.